One and the same sample provided the 13 T cell receptor beta chains below, sequenced in a study of shared clonotypes between healthy human individuals. Cells designated naive CD8 were CD45RO-negative and were positively selected for CCR7, with terminally differentiated effector memory CD45RA+ cells excluded. Repertoires were generated with immunoSEQ multiplex PCR, while TCRdb's copy carries only in-frame clones and drops some. The sample holds some 2 million clones, roughly 95% seen once. Sequenced sample: naive CD8+ T cells sorted from blood. These receptors all stem from a man in his late teens or twenties in good health.

The gene calls are TRBV5-6 and TRBJ2-6; TRBD1 matches 7 bases. CDR1 and CDR2 (germline): SGHDT, YYEEEE. This CDR3 is 17 amino acids long. V shed 2 bases and J 0 bases; nucleotides not matched to a gene: 5. The CDR3 sequence: CASSLGTANSGANVLTF. The CDR3 DNA is TGTGCCAGCAGCTTAGGGACAGCCAACTCTGGGGCCAACGTCCTGACTTTC.

Regarding this clone: Distinct nucleotide sequences in the sample also encode this CDR3. The rearrangement uses TRBV19 and TRBJ2-3; TRBD2 aligns across 9 bases. Germline CDR1 reads LNHDA; CDR2 reads SQIVND (reference sequence). CDR3 length: 15 amino acids. V shed 1 base, J shed 2 bases, and the junction held 1 base outside the gene matches. The CDR3 loop reads CASSIGLADTDTQYF. The CDR3 nucleotides are TGTGCCAGTAGTATAGGACTAGCGGACACAGATACGCAGTATTTT.

The chain links TRBV6-5 to TRBJ2-3; 11 nucleotides match TRBD2. Trimming at V came to 8 bases and at J to 6 bases, leaving 7 bases not matched to a gene. Looked up from germline, CDR1 is MNHEY and CDR2 is SVGAGI. The CDR3 covers 14 residues. CDR3 DNA sequence: TGTGCCAGCGATAGCGGGAGGGCGGGGGATACGCAGTATTTT. It yields the protein CASDSGRAGDTQYF.

The chain has TRBV7-2 and TRBJ1-6, with a possible D match to TRBD1 (5 bases). Germline CDR1 and CDR2: SGHTA and FQGNSA. This CDR3 comprises 16 residues. Trimming pared 5 bases from V and 1 base from J, leaving 12 bases between. The CDR3 region is CASSDGQGSYNSPLHF. The CDR3 nucleotides read TGTGCCAGCAGCGATGGCCAGGGTTCCTATAATTCACCCCTCCACTTT.

This chain connects TRBV6-1 to TRBJ2-4; a possible D gene is TRBD1 (5 bases). The ends were cut back, 2 bases at V and 7 bases at J, with 24 bases in the middle. The CDR3 runs to 18 residues. CDR1 is MNHNS and CDR2 is SASEGT in the germline V gene. This chain's CDR3 is CASSEIIFEQGVGNIQYF. CDR3 sequence (DNA): TGTGCCAGCAGTGAAATAATTTTTGAGCAGGGTGTTGGGAACATTCAGTACTTC.

The J gene is TRBJ2-1, the V gene TRBV4-3; TRBD2 agrees at 11 bases. Germline V gene lookup returns CDR1 LGHNA and CDR2 YSLEER. V shed 4 bases, J shed 5 bases, and the junction held 7 bases outside the gene matches. The CDR3 is made up of 16 amino acids. The CDR3 protein is CASSRQVAGGNNEQFF. The CDR3 bases are TGCGCCAGCAGCCGACAAGTAGCGGGAGGGAACAATGAGCAGTTCTTC.

Remarks on this clone: Other nucleotide sequences in the sample specify the same CDR3. This chain links TRBV5-6 with TRBJ2-7, with 9 bases fitting TRBD2. The V gene's germline CDR1 is SGHDT and CDR2 YYEEEE. The trim removed 3 bases at V and 4 bases at J, leaving 2 bases unmatched. This CDR3 contains 13 residues. As DNA, the CDR3 is TGTGCCAGCAGCTCGGCGGGAGGGTACGAGCAGTACTTC. This encodes CASSSAGGYEQYF.

This rearrangement joins TRBV6-5 to TRBJ1-1; TRBD1 agrees at 8 bases. The length of the CDR3 is 13 residues. Germline assignment: CDR1 MNHEY and CDR2 SVGAGI. V gave up 2 bases and J gave up 6 bases; unmatched junction bases: 2. The CDR3 DNA is TGTGCCAGCAGTTACACGGACAGGGCTGAAGCTTTCTTT. This gives the protein CASSYTDRAEAFF.

In nucleotides, the CDR3 is TGTGCCAGCAGCCCCTGGACTAGCGGAACTAACACCGGGGAGCTGTTTTTT. It is translated as CASSPWTSGTNTGELFF. The V gene is TRBV13, the J gene TRBJ2-2, with 10 bases aligning to TRBD2. J was trimmed by 2 bases and V by 5 bases; bases with no gene match: 8. Germline CDR1 reads PRHDT; CDR2 reads FYEKMQ (reference sequence). The CDR3 spans 17 residues.

This clone was counted once. The rearrangement links TRBV5-3 to TRBJ1-6; D may be TRBD1 (5 bases). TRBV5-3 is marked as an open reading frame, function uncertain. This CDR3 has 18 residues. V was trimmed by 4 bases and J by 4 bases, leaving 21 bases between them. The CDR3 region is CARSPGGSGRLYNSPLHF. CDR3 in DNA: TGTGCCAGAAGCCCAGGTGGGTCAGGGAGGTTATATAATTCACCCCTCCACTTT.

The gene calls are TRBV30 and TRBJ2-1; 9 bases fit TRBD2. The CDR3 has 16 amino acids. Germline assignment: CDR1 GTSNPN and CDR2 SVGIG (reference sequence). The V and J ends lost 2 bases and 8 bases, in that order; junction bases with no gene match: 13. CDR3: CAWSITSGPLGYEQFF. Here the CDR3 DNA reads TGTGCCTGGAGTATAACTAGCGGGCCCCTCGGCTATGAGCAGTTCTTC. Complete variable domain (other parts from reference TRBV30 and TRBJ2-1): SQTIHQWPATLVQPVGSPLSLECTVEGTSNPNLYWYRQAAGRGLQLLFYSVGIGQISSEVPQNLSASRPQDRQFILSSKKLLLSDSGFYLCAWSITSGPLGYEQFFGPGTRLTVL.

This rearrangement joins TRBV30 to TRBJ1-1, with D unclear. There are 13 residues in the CDR3. Germline V gene lookup returns CDR1 GTSNPN and CDR2 SVGIG (reference sequence). V was pared by 0 bases and J by 5 bases, with 10 bases between. CDR3 region: CAWSVSLATEAFF. For the CDR3, the DNA is TGTGCCTGGAGTGTATCCTTGGCAACTGAAGCTTTCTTT. Variable domain in full (rest from reference TRBV30 and TRBJ1-1): SQTIHQWPATLVQPVGSPLSLECTVEGTSNPNLYWYRQAAGRGLQLLFYSVGIGQISSEVPQNLSASRPQDRQFILSSKKLLLSDSGFYLCAWSVSLATEAFFGQGTRLTVV.

The chain combines TRBV11-2 with TRBJ2-5; the match to TRBD2 covers 12 bases. V shed 5 bases, J shed 4 bases, and the junction held 14 bases outside the gene matches. Germline CDR1 SGHAT, CDR2 FQNNGV. The CDR3 sequence is 18 residues long. CDR3 DNA: TGTGCCAGCAGCGGTCCTGGTCTAGCGGGGGGGCTTTTAGAGACCCAGTACTTC. Translation: CASSGPGLAGGLLETQYF.